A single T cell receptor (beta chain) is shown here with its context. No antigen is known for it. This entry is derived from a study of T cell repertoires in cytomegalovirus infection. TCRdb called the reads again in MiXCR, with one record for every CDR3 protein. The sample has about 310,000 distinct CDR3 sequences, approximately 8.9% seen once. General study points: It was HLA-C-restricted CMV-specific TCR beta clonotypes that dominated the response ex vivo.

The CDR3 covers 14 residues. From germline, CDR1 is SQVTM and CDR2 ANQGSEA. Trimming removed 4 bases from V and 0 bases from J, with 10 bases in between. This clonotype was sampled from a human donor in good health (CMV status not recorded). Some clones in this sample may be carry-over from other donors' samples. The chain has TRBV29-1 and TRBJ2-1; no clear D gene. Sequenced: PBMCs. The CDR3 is CSVVSESSYNEQFF. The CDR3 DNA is TGCAGCGTTGTGTCTGAGAGCTCCTACAATGAGCAGTTCTTC.